This T cell receptor (beta chain) stems from a study of human T cells and chemical hapten exposure. In the study overall: Mostly female, the patients presented with alopecia areata, totalis or universalis.

One entry per CDR3 protein results from TCRdb running MiXCR on the RACE reads. The sample yields some 330,000 distinct CDR3 sequences, 4.5% to 5.5% seen once. This CDR3 is built from 16 residues. The junction had 10 bases not matched to a gene; V was cut back by 7 bases and J by 4 bases. CDR1 and CDR2 from the germline V gene are ENHRY and SYGVKD. The time point is: pre-sensitization, week 0. Regarding treatment: therapeutic diphenylcyclopropenone sensitization with weekly scalp DPC. This clonotype was recorded a few times. As yet, its antigen is unknown. Study-level results: Donor immune responses may differ from healthy people's, since all donors had alopecia.

The rearrangement uses TRBV10-3 and TRBJ2-2, with TRBD2 matching 9 bases. The TCR was taken from a woman aged 18 to 35 with alopecia areata. Some clones in this sample may be carry-over from other donors' samples. This sample comprised whole blood, obtained in connection with sensitization to the hapten diphenylcyclopropenone (DPC). The CDR3 sequence: CAITGRAGGTTGELFF. In DNA form, the CDR3 reads TGTGCCATCACCGGCAGAGCGGGGGGTACCACCGGGGAGCTGTTTTTT.